What follows are 18 T cell receptor beta chains derived from one specimen sequenced in a study of CD8 T cells in ankylosing spondylitis. MiXCR was run by TCRdb on the 5' RACE reads, yielding one entry per CDR3 protein. Of 200,000 to 300,000 distinct CDR3 sequences listed, approximately 8.4% were seen once; the top ten hold approximately 4.8%. The sample comprised blood, either unsorted or a sorted T cell fraction (not recorded which). The receptors here all came from a female donor with ankylosing spondylitis or in good health (not recorded which).

This chain joins TRBV5-1 and TRBJ2-2; possible D gene TRBD2, 5 bases. Germline V CDR1 and CDR2: SGHRS, YFSETQ. Trimming removed 4 bases at V and 7 bases at J, with 11 bases between. This CDR3 contains 13 residues. The CDR3 loop is CASSPGLIGELFF. The CDR3 DNA sequence: TGCGCCAGCAGCCCTGGACTGATCGGGGAGCTGTTTTTT.

This clonotype was counted ten times or more. CDR3 sequence (DNA): TGTGCCTGGAGGGAGGACAGGAGAACGTATGGCTACACCTTC. This encodes CAWREDRRTYGYTF. The chain couples TRBV30 to TRBJ1-2, with 7 bases lining up with TRBD1. V shed 3 bases and J 5 bases; nucleotides not matched to a gene: 9. CDR1 and CDR2 (germline): GTSNPN, SVGIG (reference sequence). The CDR3 totals 14 residues.

This clonotype occurred many times. This chain uses TRBV6-2 or TRBV6-3 with TRBJ1-1; TRBD1 might be the D (5 bases). CDR1 is MNHEY and CDR2 is SVGEGT in the germline V gene. This CDR3 contains 12 residues. The germline V and J ends were trimmed by 6 bases and 10 bases, with 15 bases remaining between them. CDR3 in amino acids: CASSLGLGVAFF. Written as DNA, the CDR3 is TGTGCCAGCAGCCTCGGCCTGGGGGTAGCTTTCTTT.

This clonotype was seen at least ten times. The chain uses TRBV28 and TRBJ1-4, with D unresolved. V was trimmed by 5 bases and J by 2 bases, leaving 6 bases between them. CDR1 is MDHEN, CDR2 SYDVKM, per germline. The CDR3 contains 13 residues. The CDR3 reads CASSTLTNEKLFF. CDR3 bases: TGTGCCAGCAGTACTTTGACTAATGAAAAACTGTTTTTT.

Ten or more counts support this clonotype. The chain uses TRBV6-1 and TRBJ1-2, with a tentative D call TRBD1 (5 bases). V lost 6 bases and J 5 bases, leaving 19 bases between the germline ends. The CDR3 spans 15 residues. Germline lookup yields CDR1 MNHNS and CDR2 SASEGT. The CDR3 nucleotides are TGTGCCAGCAGCCGATCAGTCTTGGGGGGGTATGGCTACACCTTC. Encoded protein: CASSRSVLGGYGYTF.

This clonotype showed up just a few times. The chain joins TRBV7-6 to TRBJ2-6, with D possibly being TRBD1 or TRBD2 (5 bases each). The CDR3 spans 18 residues. Germline assignment: CDR1 SGHVS and CDR2 FNYEAQ. V dropped 3 bases and J dropped 2 bases, with 17 bases sitting between them. The CDR3 reads CASSFLGPGTPGANVLTF. The CDR3 DNA follows: TGTGCCAGCAGCTTCCTAGGGCCCGGGACCCCTGGGGCCAACGTCCTGACTTTC.

This clonotype was recorded at least ten times. This chain uses TRBV10-3 with TRBJ2-2; TRBD1 agrees at 9 bases. The CDR3 is 16 amino acids. The ends lost 4 bases at V and 0 bases at J; junction bases unmatched: 3. Germline-derived CDR1 and CDR2 are ENHRY and SYGVKD. The CDR3 loop is CAISGDRATNTGELFF. The CDR3 DNA reads as TGTGCCATCAGTGGGGACAGGGCCACGAACACCGGGGAGCTGTTTTTT.

This clonotype was found many times. This rearrangement joins TRBV5-5 to TRBJ1-1; D remains ambiguous. V lost 2 bases and J lost 4, with 9 bases in between. There are 13 residues in the CDR3. Germline assignment: CDR1 SGHKS and CDR2 YYEKEE (reference sequence). The DNA for the CDR3 is TGTGCCAGCAGCTTTATAGAGCGCACTGAAGCTTTCTTT. This encodes CASSFIERTEAFF.

In the case of this clonotype: One base away lies a much larger clone, so this may be a sequencing read error. This sequence joins TRBV12-3 or TRBV12-4 and TRBJ2-2; TRBD2 aligns across 9 bases. This CDR3 contains 15 residues. The CDR3, as DNA: TGTGCCAGCAGTTTTGGTCTAGCGGGAACCGGGGAGCTGCTTTTT. This gives the protein CASSFGLAGTGELLF.

This clonotype was found many times. The chain has TRBV10-3 and TRBJ2-7; no firm D call. The germline V gene encodes CDR1 ENHRY and CDR2 SYGVKD. The CDR3 consists of 16 residues. Trimming stripped 5 bases from V and 4 bases from J, with 21 bases between. CDR3 residues: CAISQATSPPWYEQYF. For the CDR3, the DNA is TGTGCCATCAGTCAGGCTACATCTCCTCCCTGGTACGAGCAGTACTTC.

This clonotype has only a few counts. The chain carries TRBV7-9 and TRBJ1-6, with a possible D match to TRBD1 (5 bases). Germline CDR1 is SEHNR and CDR2 is FQNEAQ (reference sequence). Deletions cut 6 bases from V and 9 bases from J, with 12 bases between. The CDR3 contains 13 residues. CDR3 amino acids: CASRTEAISPLHF. DNA for the CDR3: TGTGCCAGCAGGACAGAGGCCATTTCACCCCTCCACTTT. Variable domain in full (rest from reference TRBV7-9 and TRBJ1-6): DTGVSQNPRHKITKRGQNVTFRCDPISEHNRLYWYRQTLGQGPEFLTYFQNEAQLEKSRLLSDRFSAERPKGSFSTLEIQRTEQGDSAMYLCASRTEAISPLHFGNGTRLTVT.

V is TRBV18 and J is TRBJ1-5; D gene ambiguous. CDR1 is KGHSH and CDR2 is LQKENI in the germline V gene. The CDR3 consists of 14 residues. Trimming cost V 3 bases and J 1 base, with 7 bases left between them. CDR3 in amino acids: CASSPDRSNQPQHF. CDR3 DNA: TGTGCCAGCTCACCCGACCGCAGCAATCAGCCCCAGCATTTT.

The chain carries TRBV20-1 and TRBJ1-2; D not certain. Germline CDR1 reads DFQATT; CDR2 reads SNEGSKA (reference sequence). The CDR3 is made up of 11 amino acids. With 6 bases removed from V and 8 bases from J, the gap between germline ends came to 13 bases. The CDR3: CSASWMGGYTF. CDR3 bases: TGCAGTGCCAGTTGGATGGGCGGCTACACCTTC.

This clonotype has at least ten counts. This rearrangement joins TRBV7-7 to TRBJ1-1; tentative D call: TRBD1 (6 bases). Germline assignment: CDR1 SSHAT and CDR2 FNYEAQ (reference sequence). CDR3 length: 17 residues. With 5 bases removed from V and 3 bases from J, the gap between germline ends came to 22 bases. This chain's CDR3 is CASSPFGGQRLDTEAFF. The CDR3 DNA reads as TGTGCCAGCAGCCCATTTGGGGGACAAAGGTTGGACACTGAAGCTTTCTTT.

This clonotype has a count of ten or more. DNA of the CDR3: TGTGCCAGCAGTGCGGGCTCCCAAGAGACCCAGTACTTC. This codes for CASSAGSQETQYF. This sequence joins TRBV12-3 or TRBV12-4 and TRBJ2-5, with a tentative D call TRBD2 (5 bases). The CDR3 loop spans 13 amino acids. With 5 bases removed from V and 1 base from J, the gap between germline ends came to 8 bases.

This clonotype has a count of ten or more. The chain links TRBV5-1 to TRBJ2-1; D perhaps matches TRBD1 (6 bases). The CDR3 length is 15 residues. Between the trimmed V and J ends, which lost 6 bases and 8 bases, there was a span of 21 bases. The germline gives CDR1 SGHRS, CDR2 YFSETQ. CDR3 region: CASMKGQSLSDEQFF. The CDR3 nucleotides are TGCGCCAGCATGAAAGGACAGAGCCTCAGCGATGAGCAGTTCTTC.

This clonotype was detected ten times or more. This chain joins TRBV6-1 and TRBJ1-2; no firm D call. CDR3 length equals 12 residues. Germline assignment: CDR1 MNHNS and CDR2 SASEGT. Trimming shortened V by 5 bases and J by 5 bases, and 9 bases separated the two germline ends. The CDR3 region has the DNA TGTGCCAGCAGTCCAGAGGGTTATGGCTACACCTTC. Translating it yields CASSPEGYGYTF.

This clonotype has at least ten counts. The CDR3 here is CSARPLLSGDYNEQFF. The CDR3 region has the DNA TGCAGTGCTAGACCCCTTCTCAGCGGGGACTACAATGAGCAGTTCTTC. The chain links TRBV20-1 to TRBJ2-1; 7 bases line up with TRBD2. V shed 2 bases and J 3 bases; nucleotides not matched to a gene: 10. This CDR3 has 16 residues. Germline CDR1 is DFQATT and CDR2 is SNEGSKA (reference sequence).